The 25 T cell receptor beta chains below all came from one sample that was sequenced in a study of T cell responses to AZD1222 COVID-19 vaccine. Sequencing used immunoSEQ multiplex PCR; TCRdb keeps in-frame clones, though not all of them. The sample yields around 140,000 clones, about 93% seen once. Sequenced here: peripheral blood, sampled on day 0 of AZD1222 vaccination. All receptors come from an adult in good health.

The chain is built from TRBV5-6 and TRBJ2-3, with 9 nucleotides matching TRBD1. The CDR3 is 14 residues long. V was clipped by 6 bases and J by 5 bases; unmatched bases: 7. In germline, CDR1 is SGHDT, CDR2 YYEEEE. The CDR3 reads CASIHRGRGDTQYF. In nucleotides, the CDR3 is TGTGCCAGCATCCACAGGGGGCGAGGAGATACGCAGTATTTT.

The CDR3 here is CASSPTGYSGNTIYF. CDR3 bases: TGTGCCAGCAGCCCAACAGGCTACTCTGGAAACACCATATATTTT. The genes are TRBV4-2 and TRBJ1-3; maybe TRBD1 (5 bases). Germline CDR1 and CDR2: LGHNA and YNFKEQ. The CDR3 spans 15 residues. The V end lost 4 bases, the J end lost 0 bases, and 10 bases lay between the germline ends.

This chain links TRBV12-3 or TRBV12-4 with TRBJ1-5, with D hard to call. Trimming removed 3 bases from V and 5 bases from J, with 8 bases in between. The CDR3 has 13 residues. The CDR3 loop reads CASSLTYDQPQHF. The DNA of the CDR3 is TGTGCCAGCAGTTTGACCTACGATCAGCCCCAGCATTTT.

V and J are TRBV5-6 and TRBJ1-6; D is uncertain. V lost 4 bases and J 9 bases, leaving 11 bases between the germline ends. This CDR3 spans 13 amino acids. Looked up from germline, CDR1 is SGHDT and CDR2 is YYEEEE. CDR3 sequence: CASSLGLGSPLHF. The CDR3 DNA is TGTGCCAGCAGCCTGGGCCTTGGTTCACCCCTCCACTTT.

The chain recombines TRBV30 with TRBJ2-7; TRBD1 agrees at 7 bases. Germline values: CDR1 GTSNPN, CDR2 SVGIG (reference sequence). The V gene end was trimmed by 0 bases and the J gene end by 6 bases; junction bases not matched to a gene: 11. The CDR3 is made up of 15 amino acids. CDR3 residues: CAWSVPRRGSREQYF. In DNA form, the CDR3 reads TGTGCCTGGAGTGTACCTCGCAGGGGGTCGCGCGAGCAGTACTTC.

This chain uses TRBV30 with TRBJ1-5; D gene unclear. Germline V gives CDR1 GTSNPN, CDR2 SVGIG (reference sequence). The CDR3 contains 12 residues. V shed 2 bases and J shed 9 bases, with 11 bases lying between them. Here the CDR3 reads CAWSPIEGPQHF. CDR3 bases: TGTGCCTGGAGTCCGATAGAAGGGCCCCAGCATTTT.

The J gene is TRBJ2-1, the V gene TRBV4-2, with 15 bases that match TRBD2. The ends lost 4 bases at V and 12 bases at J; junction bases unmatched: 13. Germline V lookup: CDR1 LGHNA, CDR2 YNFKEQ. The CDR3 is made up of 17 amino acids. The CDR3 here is CASSRDGRPGLAGGQFF. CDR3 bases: TGTGCCAGCAGCCGCGATGGTAGACCGGGACTAGCGGGGGGGCAGTTCTTC.

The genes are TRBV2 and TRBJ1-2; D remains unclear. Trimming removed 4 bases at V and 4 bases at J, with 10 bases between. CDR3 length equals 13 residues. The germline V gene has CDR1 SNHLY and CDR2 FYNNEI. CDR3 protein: CASSAISRYGYTF. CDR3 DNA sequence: TGTGCCAGCAGTGCTATCTCTCGCTATGGCTACACCTTC.

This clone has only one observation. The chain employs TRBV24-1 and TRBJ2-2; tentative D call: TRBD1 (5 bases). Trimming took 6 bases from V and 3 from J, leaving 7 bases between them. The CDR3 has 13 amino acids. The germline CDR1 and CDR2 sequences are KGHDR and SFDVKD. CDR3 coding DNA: TGTGCCACCAGTCGACAGTACACCGGGGAGCTGTTTTTT. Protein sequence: CATSRQYTGELFF.

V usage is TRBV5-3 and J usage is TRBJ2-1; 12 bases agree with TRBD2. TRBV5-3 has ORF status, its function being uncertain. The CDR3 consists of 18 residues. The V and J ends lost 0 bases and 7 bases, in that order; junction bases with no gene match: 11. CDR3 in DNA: TGTGCCAGAAGCTTGGGAGACCCGACTAGCGGGGGATGTAATGAGCAGTTCTTC. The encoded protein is CARSLGDPTSGGCNEQFF.

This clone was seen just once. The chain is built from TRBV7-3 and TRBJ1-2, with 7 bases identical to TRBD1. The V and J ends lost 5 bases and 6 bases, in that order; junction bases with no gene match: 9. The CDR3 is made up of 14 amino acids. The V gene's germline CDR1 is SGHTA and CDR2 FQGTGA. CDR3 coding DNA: TGTGCCAGCAGCCCCACCGGTACAGGGGATGGCTACACCTTC. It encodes CASSPTGTGDGYTF.

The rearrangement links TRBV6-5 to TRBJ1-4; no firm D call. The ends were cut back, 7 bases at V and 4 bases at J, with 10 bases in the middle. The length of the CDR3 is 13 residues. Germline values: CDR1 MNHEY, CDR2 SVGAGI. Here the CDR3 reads CASNRAINEKLFF. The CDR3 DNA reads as TGTGCCAGCAATCGGGCGATTAATGAAAAACTGTTTTTT.

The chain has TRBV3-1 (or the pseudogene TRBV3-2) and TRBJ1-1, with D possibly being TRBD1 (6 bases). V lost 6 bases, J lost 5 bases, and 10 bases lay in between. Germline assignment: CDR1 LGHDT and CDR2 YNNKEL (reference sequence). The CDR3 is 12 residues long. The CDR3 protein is CASSIRGTEAFF. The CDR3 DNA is TGTGCCAGCAGTATCAGGGGTACTGAAGCTTTCTTT.

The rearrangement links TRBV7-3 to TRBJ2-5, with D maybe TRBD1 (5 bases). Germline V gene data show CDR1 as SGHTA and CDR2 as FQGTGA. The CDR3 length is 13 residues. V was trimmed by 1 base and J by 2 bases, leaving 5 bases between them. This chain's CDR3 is CASSLNRQETQYF. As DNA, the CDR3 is TGTGCCAGCAGCTTAAACAGGCAAGAGACCCAGTACTTC.

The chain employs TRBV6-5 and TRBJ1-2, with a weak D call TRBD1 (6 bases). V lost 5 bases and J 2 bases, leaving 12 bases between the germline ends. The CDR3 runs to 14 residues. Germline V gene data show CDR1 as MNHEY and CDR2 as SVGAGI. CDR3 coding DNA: TGTGCCAGCAGTAACACCGGGACAAACTATGGCTACACCTTC. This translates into CASSNTGTNYGYTF.

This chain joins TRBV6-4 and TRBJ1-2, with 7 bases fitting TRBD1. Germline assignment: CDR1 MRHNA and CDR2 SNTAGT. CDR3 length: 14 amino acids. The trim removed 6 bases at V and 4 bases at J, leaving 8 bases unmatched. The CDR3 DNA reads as TGTGCCAGCAGGACGGGACAGATCGGCTATGGCTACACCTTC. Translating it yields CASRTGQIGYGYTF.

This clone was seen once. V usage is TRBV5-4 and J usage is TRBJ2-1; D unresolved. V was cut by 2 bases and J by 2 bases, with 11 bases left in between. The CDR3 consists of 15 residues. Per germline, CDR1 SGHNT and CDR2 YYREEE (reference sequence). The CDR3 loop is CASSFGGSTYNEQFF. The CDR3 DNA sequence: TGTGCCAGCAGCTTCGGCGGTTCCACCTACAATGAGCAGTTCTTC.

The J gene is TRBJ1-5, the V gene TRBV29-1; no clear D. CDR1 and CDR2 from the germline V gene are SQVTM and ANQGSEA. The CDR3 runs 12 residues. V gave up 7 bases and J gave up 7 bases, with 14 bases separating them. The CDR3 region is CSAQVPDQPQHF. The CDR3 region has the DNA TGCAGCGCCCAAGTCCCGGACCAGCCCCAGCATTTT.

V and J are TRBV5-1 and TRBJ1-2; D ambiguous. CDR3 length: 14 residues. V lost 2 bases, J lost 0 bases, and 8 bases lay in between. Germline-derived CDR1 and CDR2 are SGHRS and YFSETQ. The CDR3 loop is CASSFSTANYGYTF. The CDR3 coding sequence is TGCGCCAGCAGCTTTTCTACAGCTAACTATGGCTACACCTTC.

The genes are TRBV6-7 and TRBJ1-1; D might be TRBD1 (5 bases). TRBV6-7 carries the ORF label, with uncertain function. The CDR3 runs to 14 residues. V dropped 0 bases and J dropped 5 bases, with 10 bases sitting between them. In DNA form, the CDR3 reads TGTGCCAGCAGTTACTCCAGGGAGGAGACTGAAGCTTTCTTT. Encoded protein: CASSYSREETEAFF.

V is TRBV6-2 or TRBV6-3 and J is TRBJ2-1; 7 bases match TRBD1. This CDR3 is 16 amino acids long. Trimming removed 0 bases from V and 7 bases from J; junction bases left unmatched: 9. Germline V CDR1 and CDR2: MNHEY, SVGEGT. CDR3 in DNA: TGTGCCAGCAGTTACTCACTGGCAGGGGGTATGAATGAGCAGTTCTTC. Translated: CASSYSLAGGMNEQFF.

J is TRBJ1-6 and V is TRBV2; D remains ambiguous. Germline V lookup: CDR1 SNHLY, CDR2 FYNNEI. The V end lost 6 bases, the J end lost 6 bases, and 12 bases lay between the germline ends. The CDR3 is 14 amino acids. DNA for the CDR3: TGTGCCAGCAGGTACCGGGATATTAATTCACCCCTCCACTTT. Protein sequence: CASRYRDINSPLHF.

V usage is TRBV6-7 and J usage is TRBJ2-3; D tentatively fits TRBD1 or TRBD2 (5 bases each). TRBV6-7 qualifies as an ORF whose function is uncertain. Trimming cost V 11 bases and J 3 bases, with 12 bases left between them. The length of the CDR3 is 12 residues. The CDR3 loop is CAGGVGTDTQYF. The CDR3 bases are TGTGCCGGGGGAGTGGGGACAGATACGCAGTATTTT.

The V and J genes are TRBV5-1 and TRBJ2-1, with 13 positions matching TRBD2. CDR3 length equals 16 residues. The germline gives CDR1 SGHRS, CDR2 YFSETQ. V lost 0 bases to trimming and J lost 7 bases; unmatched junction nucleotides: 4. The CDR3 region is CASSLALAGGHNEQFF. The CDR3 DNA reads TGCGCCAGCAGCTTGGCACTAGCGGGGGGGCATAATGAGCAGTTCTTC.

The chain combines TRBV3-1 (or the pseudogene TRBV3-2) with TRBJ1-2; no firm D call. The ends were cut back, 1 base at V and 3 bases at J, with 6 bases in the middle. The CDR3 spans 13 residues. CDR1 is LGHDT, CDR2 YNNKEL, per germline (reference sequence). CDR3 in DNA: TGTGCCAGCAGCCAAGTGGGGTACTATGGCTACACCTTC. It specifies CASSQVGYYGYTF.